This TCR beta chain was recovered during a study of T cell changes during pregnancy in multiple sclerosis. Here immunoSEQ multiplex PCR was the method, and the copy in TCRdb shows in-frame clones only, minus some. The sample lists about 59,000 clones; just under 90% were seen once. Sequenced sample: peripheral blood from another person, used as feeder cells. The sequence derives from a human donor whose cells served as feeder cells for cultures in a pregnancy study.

CDR3 amino acids: CSVEWRNGANVLTF. The CDR3 DNA reads as TGCAGCGTTGAGTGGCGTAATGGGGCCAACGTCCTGACTTTC. V usage is TRBV29-1 and J usage is TRBJ2-6, with D unresolved. The CDR3 sequence is 14 residues long. Trimming cost V 3 bases and J 3 bases, with 9 bases left between them. The germline CDR1 and CDR2 sequences are SQVTM and ANQGSEA.